A selection of T cell receptor beta chains follows, all from one sample in a study of CD8 T cells in ankylosing spondylitis. TCRdb used MiXCR to reprocess the 5' RACE reads, holding one entry per CDR3 protein. The sample carries 200,000 to 250,000 distinct CDR3 sequences, under 8.5% recorded once. The specimen was blood, either unsorted or a sorted T cell fraction (not recorded which). These receptor sequences come from a female donor with ankylosing spondylitis or in good health (not recorded which). CDR3s include the opening cysteine and the closing phenylalanine or tryptophan. A D gene is named only where the DNA matches it firmly. A clone size is listed for some rows: how often the clone was seen (once, few, many), or a class if it is expanded.

d_gene	v_gene	j_gene	abundance	CDR3aa	CDR3nt
TRBD2	TRBV5-6	TRBJ2-1	many	CASSSPEREGRTLPNEQFF	TGTGCCAGCAGCTCCCCCGAGCGGGAGGGTCGAACTCTCCCGAATGAGCAGTTCTTC
TRBD2	TRBV6-1	TRBJ2-2	many	CASGLVLNTGELFF	TGTGCCAGCGGACTAGTCCTGAACACCGGGGAGCTGTTTTTT
-	TRBV12-3/TRBV12-4	TRBJ1-3	many	CASSSTGGKRNTIYF	TGTGCCAGCAGTTCGACAGGAGGGAAAAGAAACACCATATATTTT
-	TRBV7-9	TRBJ2-1	many	CASSPNRVFSYNEQFF	TGTGCCAGCAGCCCTAACCGGGTCTTCTCCTACAATGAGCAGTTCTTC
-	TRBV2	TRBJ2-5	many	CASSDLSRQGTQYF	TGTGCCAGCAGCGACCTTAGCCGTCAAGGGACCCAGTACTTC
TRBD2	TRBV7-2	TRBJ2-2	-	CASSLGPSGRLTGELFF	TGTGCCAGCAGCTTAGGCCCTAGCGGGAGGCTCACCGGGGAGCTGTTTTTT
TRBD1	TRBV12-3/TRBV12-4	TRBJ1-1	many	CASSSTGVGTEAFF	TGTGCCAGCAGTTCAACAGGGGTCGGCACTGAAGCTTTCTTT
TRBD2	TRBV6-2/TRBV6-3	TRBJ2-1	many	CASSYRLLTSGSLNEQFF	TGTGCCAGCAGTTACCGTCTCCTCACTAGCGGGAGTTTGAATGAGCAGTTCTTC
-	TRBV20-1	TRBJ2-1	many	CSARVVRGPPQNEQFF	TGCAGTGCTAGAGTTGTTCGAGGGCCGCCCCAAAATGAGCAGTTCTTC
-	TRBV5-1	TRBJ2-2	many	CASSLETHTGELFF	TGCGCCAGCAGCTTGGAGACTCACACCGGGGAGCTGTTTTTT
-	TRBV5-1	TRBJ2-7	many	CASSLEGPYEQYF	TGCGCCAGCAGCTTGGAGGGACCCTACGAGCAGTACTTC
TRBD2	TRBV11-1	TRBJ2-1	many	CASSLVRLAGGPEHNEQFF	TGTGCCAGCAGCTTAGTACGACTAGCGGGAGGGCCGGAGCACAATGAGCAGTTCTTC
-	TRBV20-1	TRBJ2-7	many	CSAIRDNYEQYF	TGCAGTGCTATCCGGGACAACTACGAGCAGTACTTC
-	TRBV11-1	TRBJ2-6	many	CASTQTGANVLTF	TGTGCCAGCACCCAGACTGGGGCCAACGTCCTGACTTTC
TRBD2	TRBV15	TRBJ2-3	few	CATSRDGGSRADTQYF	TGTGCCACCAGCAGAGACGGCGGGAGTCGCGCAGATACGCAGTATTTT
-	TRBV11-2	TRBJ2-1	many	CASSLNTGINEQFF	TGTGCCAGCAGCTTAAACACAGGGATTAATGAGCAGTTCTTC